This T cell receptor (beta chain) was profiled in a study of shared clonotypes between healthy human individuals. Study-level results: Compared with memory subsets, naive subsets generally had larger estimated richness. Rarefaction showed that sequencing of sorted subsets was incomplete (despite large depth).

Trimming removed 5 bases from V and 4 bases from J, with 14 bases in between. The CDR3 is made up of 14 amino acids. The V gene's germline CDR1 is LNHNV and CDR2 YYDKDF (reference sequence). Several immunoSEQ 96-well plates shared each subset's DNA, each plate a replicate. Here immunoSEQ multiplex PCR was the method, and the copy in TCRdb shows in-frame clones only, minus some. The repertoire consists of some 1,900,000 clones, with around 96% occurring once and the leading ten covering 1% to 1.5%. Regarding this clone: Its antigen is undetermined.

Naive CD8 cells comprised CD45RO-negative, CCR7-positively selected cells, excluding terminally differentiated effector memory CD45RA+ cells. The donors were adults (healthy and HIV-negative) with no recent acute infections or vaccinations. The rearrangement joins TRBV15 to TRBJ1-2; the D is unclear. Specimen: naive CD8+ T cells sorted from blood. This receptor was identified in a man younger than 30 in good health. CDR3 region: CATSPGGESYGYTF. The CDR3 nucleotides read TGTGCCACCAGCCCTGGCGGAGAGAGCTATGGCTACACCTTC. The full variable domain, completed using reference TRBV15 and TRBJ1-2, is DAMVIQNPRYQVTQFGKPVTLSCSQTLNHNVMYWYQQKSSQAPKLLFHYYDKDFNNEADTPDNFQSRRPNTSFCFLDIRSPGLGDTAMYLCATSPGGESYGYTFGSGTRLTVV.